The rows below give T cell receptor beta chains drawn from one sample of a study of CD4+ T cells in melanoma. The protocol was immunoSEQ multiplex PCR, while the TCRdb copy is restricted to in-frame clones and leaves out a portion. The sample has about 50,000 clones; roughly nine tenths are singletons. Sequencing was performed on peripheral blood. These receptors all come from a human donor with melanoma. CDR3s include the opening cysteine and the closing phenylalanine or tryptophan. D genes are given only for firm matches. Not all rows give a size; the values are once, few, many and, for expanded clones, a class.

d_call: NA
v_call: TRBV10-3
j_call: TRBJ1-1
clone_size: NA
cdr3_nt: TGTGCCATCAGTGAGTCGGCAGTCCGATTGGCTGAAGCTTTCTTT
cdr3_aa: CAISESAVRLAEAFF

d_call: NA
v_call: TRBV10-3
j_call: TRBJ2-3
clone_size: NA
cdr3_nt: TGTGCCATCAGTGAGGGTTTTGTAACGGATACGCAGTATTTT
cdr3_aa: CAISEGFVTDTQYF

d_call: NA
v_call: TRBV11-1
j_call: TRBJ2-1
clone_size: NA
cdr3_nt: TGTGCCAGCAGCTTAGCCAGGGGGGGTCGTGGTGAGCAGTTCTTC
cdr3_aa: CASSLARGGRGEQFF

d_call: NA
v_call: TRBV7-3
j_call: TRBJ2-3
clone_size: NA
cdr3_nt: TGTGCCAGCAGCTTACCCGGATTCACAGATACGCAGTATTTT
cdr3_aa: CASSLPGFTDTQYF

d_call: TRBD2
v_call: TRBV18
j_call: TRBJ2-7
clone_size: NA
cdr3_nt: TGTGCCAGCTCACCACCGGCGGGGGGTGTGTACGAGCAGTACTTC
cdr3_aa: CASSPPAGGVYEQYF

d_call: NA
v_call: TRBV5-1
j_call: TRBJ1-4
clone_size: NA
cdr3_nt: TGCGCCAGCCTAAGAAGAATTAATGAAAAACTGTTTTTT
cdr3_aa: CASLRRINEKLFF

d_call: NA
v_call: TRBV6-5
j_call: TRBJ1-1
clone_size: NA
cdr3_nt: TGTGCCAGCAGTTACTCTCCAGGCCAAAACACTGAAGCTTTCTTT
cdr3_aa: CASSYSPGQNTEAFF

d_call: NA
v_call: TRBV4-1
j_call: TRBJ1-2
clone_size: NA
cdr3_nt: TGCGCCAGCAGCCAAGATCGCGACCCGGGGACAAACTATGGCTACACCTTC
cdr3_aa: CASSQDRDPGTNYGYTF

d_call: NA
v_call: TRBV28
j_call: TRBJ2-4
clone_size: once
cdr3_nt: TGTGCCAGCAGTTTTCTTCGGGAAGGCGCCGCCAAAAACATTCAGTACTTC
cdr3_aa: CASSFLREGAAKNIQYF

d_call: NA
v_call: TRBV29-1
j_call: TRBJ1-1
clone_size: NA
cdr3_nt: TGCAGCGTTGCCACCGCGGGACGGTCGAACACTGAAGCTTTCTTT
cdr3_aa: CSVATAGRSNTEAFF

d_call: TRBD1
v_call: TRBV29-1
j_call: TRBJ2-7
clone_size: NA
cdr3_nt: TGCAGCGTTGTACAGGGGTCCTACGAGCAGTACTTC
cdr3_aa: CSVVQGSYEQYF

d_call: NA
v_call: TRBV28
j_call: TRBJ1-1
clone_size: few
cdr3_nt: TGTGGCACTATTCAGAGCTTTGAAGTAGGAGCTTTCTTT
cdr3_aa: CGTIQSFEVGAFF

d_call: NA
v_call: TRBV4-2
j_call: TRBJ2-7
clone_size: NA
cdr3_nt: TGTGCCAGCAGCCAATGGACAGAGAACCTTTACGAGCAGTACTTC
cdr3_aa: CASSQWTENLYEQYF

d_call: TRBD1
v_call: TRBV27
j_call: TRBJ2-7
clone_size: NA
cdr3_nt: TGTGCCAGCAGTTCCAGGACAGGGGCCTACGAGCAGTACTTC
cdr3_aa: CASSSRTGAYEQYF

d_call: TRBD1
v_call: TRBV6-6
j_call: TRBJ2-1
clone_size: NA
cdr3_nt: TGTGCCAGCAGTTACTCCCAGGGGGCCTACAATGAGCAGTTCTTC
cdr3_aa: CASSYSQGAYNEQFF

d_call: NA
v_call: TRBV11-3
j_call: TRBJ2-1
clone_size: NA
cdr3_nt: TGTGCCAGCAGCTTTACCAGGGGCAATGAGCAGTTCTTC
cdr3_aa: CASSFTRGNEQFF

d_call: NA
v_call: TRBV30
j_call: TRBJ1-4
clone_size: NA
cdr3_nt: TGTGCCTGGAAAGGGATTAATGAAAAACTGTTTTTT
cdr3_aa: CAWKGINEKLFF

d_call: NA
v_call: TRBV15
j_call: TRBJ1-6
clone_size: NA
cdr3_nt: TGTGCCACCAGCAGAGATGGGGGGTCACCCCTCCACTTT
cdr3_aa: CATSRDGGSPLHF

d_call: NA
v_call: TRBV18
j_call: TRBJ1-4
clone_size: NA
cdr3_nt: TGTGCCAGCGGCATGCGGGGGCTCGAAAAACTGTTTTTT
cdr3_aa: CASGMRGLEKLFF

d_call: NA
v_call: TRBV6-5
j_call: TRBJ1-5
clone_size: NA
cdr3_nt: TGTGCCAGCAGTTACATGGGGGCAAATCAGCCCCAGCATTTT
cdr3_aa: CASSYMGANQPQHF

d_call: TRBD1
v_call: TRBV2
j_call: TRBJ2-7
clone_size: NA
cdr3_nt: TGTGCCAGCAGTGACAGGGGGCTCCGCGAGCAGTACTTC
cdr3_aa: CASSDRGLREQYF

d_call: NA
v_call: TRBV10-3
j_call: TRBJ2-5
clone_size: NA
cdr3_nt: TGTGCCATCAGTGCAAACGACGGGGGGCTAGAGACCCAGTACTTC
cdr3_aa: CAISANDGGLETQYF

d_call: TRBD1
v_call: TRBV7-9
j_call: TRBJ1-3
clone_size: NA
cdr3_nt: TGTGCCAGCAGCAGACAGGGGAGAGACACCATATATTTT
cdr3_aa: CASSRQGRDTIYF

d_call: TRBD1
v_call: TRBV27
j_call: TRBJ1-1
clone_size: NA
cdr3_nt: TGTGCCAGCAGTAGGGACAGGGGGATGAACACTGAAGCTTTCTTT
cdr3_aa: CASSRDRGMNTEAFF